A selection of T cell receptor beta chains follows, all from one sample in a study of chemoradiotherapy in HPV16-positive cancers. TCRdb keeps only in-frame clones here, not all; method: immunoSEQ multiplex PCR. The sample has roughly 6,500 clones, approximately 80% seen once. This specimen was tumor tissue, taken from a patient who underwent chemoradiotherapy. Every receptor here comes from a human donor with HPV-associated anogenital cancer. The CDR3 runs from the conserved cysteine through the conserved F or W. D genes are given only for firm matches. A row's size may be missing; if present it is once, few, many or a size class.

NA,NA,TRBJ1-1,TRBV18,CASSRDPNTEAFF,TGTGCCAGCTCTCGAGACCCGAACACTGAAGCTTTCTTT
NA,NA,TRBJ1-1,TRBV2,CASRDRRTEGGTEAFF,TGTGCCAGCAGGGATCGACGCACCGAAGGTGGCACTGAAGCTTTCTTT
NA,once,TRBJ2-1,TRBV5-1,CASSELNEQFF,TGCGCCAGCAGCGAGCTGAATGAGCAGTTCTTC
NA,NA,TRBJ1-1,TRBV4-3,CASSQDYGDTEAFF,TGCGCCAGCAGCCAAGATTACGGTGACACTGAAGCTTTCTTT
TRBD1,NA,TRBJ1-3,TRBV7-9,CASSRQGGIGNTIYF,TGTGCCAGCAGCCGACAGGGGGGTATTGGAAACACCATATATTTT
TRBD1,NA,TRBJ1-1,TRBV19,CASSATGGYTEAFF,TGTGCCAGTAGTGCGACAGGGGGCTACACTGAAGCTTTCTTT
NA,NA,TRBJ2-3,TRBV5-6,CASSPRAPLTDTQYF,TGTGCCAGCAGCCCCCGGGCCCCACTCACAGATACGCAGTATTTT
NA,once,TRBJ1-2,TRBV5-4,CASSLGQPPNYGYTF,TGTGCCAGCAGCTTGGGACAACCTCCTAACTATGGCTACACCTTC
TRBD1,NA,TRBJ1-4,TRBV6-5,CASSYSSDRVKLFF,TGTGCCAGCAGTTATTCCTCGGACAGGGTTAAACTGTTTTTT
TRBD1,few,TRBJ1-1,TRBV6-1,CASSERTGNAEAFF,TGTGCCAGCAGTGAAAGGACAGGGAACGCTGAAGCTTTCTTT
TRBD1,NA,TRBJ1-3,TRBV15,CATSKGQGGFLGNTIYF,TGTGCCACCAGCAAAGGACAGGGAGGTTTTCTTGGAAACACCATATATTTT
TRBD2,once,TRBJ2-7,TRBV5-6,CASSLEGRAPSYEQYF,TGTGCCAGCAGCTTGGAGGGGAGGGCCCCCTCCTACGAGCAGTACTTC
TRBD1,NA,TRBJ1-6,TRBV5-1,CASSLYQGDSNSPLHF,TGCGCCAGCAGCTTGTACCAAGGGGACAGTAATTCACCCCTCCACTTT
TRBD1,NA,TRBJ1-5,TRBV5-6,CASSKTGTGAIFGNQPQHF,TGTGCCAGCAGCAAAACCGGGACAGGGGCGATTTTTGGCAATCAGCCCCAGCATTTT
NA,NA,TRBJ2-1,TRBV9,CASSVASVTYNEQFF,TGTGCCAGCAGCGTAGCCAGCGTGACCTACAATGAGCAGTTCTTC
NA,few,TRBJ2-1,TRBV5-8,CASSFAKQGEQFF,TGTGCCAGCAGCTTTGCCAAACAAGGAGAGCAGTTCTTC
NA,few,TRBJ2-1,TRBV7-2,CASSLGGAGRQNEQFF,TGTGCCAGCAGCTTAGGAGGAGCGGGCCGTCAAAATGAGCAGTTCTTC
NA,NA,TRBJ1-2,TRBV10-3,CAISGLDSSGYTF,TGTGCCATCAGTGGCCTGGACAGTTCAGGCTACACCTTC
NA,NA,TRBJ1-1,TRBV27,CASSVQWRNTEAFF,TGTGCCAGCAGTGTGCAGTGGCGGAACACTGAAGCTTTCTTT
TRBD2,NA,TRBJ2-3,TRBV6-6,CASSWGLAGTDTQYF,TGTGCCAGCAGTTGGGGACTAGCGGGCACAGATACGCAGTATTTT
NA,NA,TRBJ2-3,TRBV7-9,CASSRATDTQYF,TGTGCCAGCAGCCGGGCTACAGATACGCAGTATTTT
NA,NA,TRBJ2-1,TRBV11-2,CASSLDQGTTGNEQFF,TGTGCCAGCAGCTTAGATCAGGGGACCACGGGGAATGAGCAGTTCTTC
NA,NA,TRBJ2-1,TRBV5-6,CASTPPTGTNEQFF,TGTGCCAGCACCCCCCCGACGGGAACCAATGAGCAGTTCTTC
NA,NA,TRBJ1-1,TRBV4-1,CASSQDPHAGTSKHAEAFF,TGCGCCAGCAGCCAAGACCCCCACGCCGGGACCTCCAAACACGCTGAAGCTTTCTTT
TRBD1,few,TRBJ1-1,TRBV7-2,CASSPGQVNTEAFF,TGTGCCAGCAGCCCGGGACAGGTGAACACTGAAGCTTTCTTT
NA,NA,TRBJ1-5,TRBV28,CASSPPGNQPQHF,TGTGCCAGCAGCCCACCGGGCAATCAGCCCCAGCATTTT
NA,once,TRBJ2-4,TRBV15,CATSRLLGALAKNIQYF,TGTGCCACCAGCAGACTGTTGGGGGCACTAGCCAAAAACATTCAGTACTTC
TRBD1,NA,TRBJ1-1,TRBV7-9,CASSLPGQEYTEAFF,TGTGCCAGCAGCTTACCGGGACAGGAATACACTGAAGCTTTCTTT
NA,NA,TRBJ1-2,TRBV6-1,CASSGPGRSGGYTF,TGTGCCAGCAGTGGCCCGGGACGATCTGGTGGCTACACCTTC
NA,NA,TRBJ1-4,TRBV19,CASSPTADPEKLFF,TGTGCCAGTAGTCCCACCGCCGACCCCGAAAAACTGTTTTTT
NA,NA,TRBJ1-1,TRBV7-2,CASSRTSQGPTEAFF,TGTGCCAGCAGCCGAACTAGTCAGGGCCCCACTGAAGCTTTCTTT
TRBD1,NA,TRBJ1-2,TRBV28,CASTKAGQGGYGYTF,TGTGCCAGCACCAAGGCGGGACAGGGAGGCTATGGCTACACCTTC
NA,NA,TRBJ1-1,TRBV18,CASSPQADSDTEAFF,TGTGCCAGCTCACCACAGGCGGATAGTGACACTGAAGCTTTCTTT
TRBD1,NA,TRBJ2-7,TRBV27,CASSPTGQGRAEQYF,TGTGCCAGCAGTCCGACCGGACAGGGCCGGGCCGAGCAGTACTTC
TRBD1,once,TRBJ1-6,TRBV5-4,CASSLARGQNGKYNSPLHF,TGTGCCAGCAGCTTGGCCAGGGGACAGAATGGAAAGTATAATTCACCCCTCCACTTT
NA,few,TRBJ2-1,TRBV7-3,CASSLTGVEQFF,TGTGCCAGCAGCTTAACGGGCGTTGAGCAGTTCTTC
NA,once,TRBJ2-7,TRBV2,CASNGIGGYEQYF,TGTGCCAGCAACGGGATCGGGGGATACGAGCAGTACTTC
NA,few,TRBJ1-5,TRBV5-8,CASSLLQGNQPQHF,TGTGCCAGCAGCTTGTTGCAGGGAAATCAGCCCCAGCATTTT
NA,NA,TRBJ1-1,TRBV14,CASSQDLWGEAFF,TGTGCCAGCAGCCAAGATCTCTGGGGAGAAGCTTTCTTT
TRBD2,NA,TRBJ2-3,TRBV7-9,CASSSTGGWGSDTQYF,TGTGCCAGCAGCTCAACGGGGGGGTGGGGGTCAGATACGCAGTATTTT
NA,NA,TRBJ1-2,TRBV5-1,CASSPETGIFNYGYTF,TGCGCCAGCAGCCCGGAGACGGGGATTTTTAACTATGGCTACACCTTC
NA,NA,TRBJ2-5,TRBV9,CASSVGAFQETQYF,TGTGCCAGCAGCGTAGGAGCCTTCCAAGAGACCCAGTACTTC
TRBD1,few,TRBJ1-5,TRBV28,CASSTGTGAQPQHF,TGTGCCAGCAGCACCGGGACAGGGGCTCAGCCCCAGCATTTT
NA,NA,TRBJ1-2,TRBV15,CATSRDFSGARGYTF,TGTGCCACCAGCAGAGATTTTTCGGGGGCGCGGGGCTACACCTTC
NA,NA,TRBJ2-2,TRBV18,CASSPVTRGTGELFF,TGTGCCAGCTCACCAGTCACGAGGGGCACCGGGGAGCTGTTTTTT
NA,NA,TRBJ1-1,TRBV18,CASSRVNTEAFF,TGTGCCAGCTCAAGAGTGAACACTGAAGCTTTCTTT
NA,NA,TRBJ1-2,TRBV10-1,CASRPGRGGYTF,TGCGCCAGCAGGCCAGGGAGGGGTGGCTACACCTTC
NA,few,TRBJ1-1,TRBV27,CASSVMSSTEAFF,TGTGCCAGCTCCGTAATGTCGAGCACTGAAGCTTTCTTT
TRBD1,NA,TRBJ1-1,TRBV11-1,CASSELGQFLMNTEAFF,TGTGCCAGCAGCGAACTGGGACAGTTCCTCATGAACACTGAAGCTTTCTTT
TRBD1,NA,TRBJ1-4,TRBV5-1,CASSEGQGTGEKLFF,TGCGCCAGCAGCGAGGGACAGGGAACGGGTGAAAAACTGTTTTTT
NA,few,TRBJ1-3,TRBV28,CASSLTIGSTAGNTIYF,TGTGCCAGCAGTCTAACGATTGGTTCAACGGCTGGAAACACCATATATTTT
NA,NA,TRBJ1-5,TRBV15,CATSRDPPTGFSNQPQHF,TGTGCCACCAGCAGAGACCCACCGACTGGATTTAGCAATCAGCCCCAGCATTTT
NA,NA,TRBJ2-7,TRBV11-2,CASSLVAEPHLYEQYF,TGTGCCAGCAGCTTAGTTGCGGAGCCTCACCTTTACGAGCAGTACTTC
TRBD1,NA,TRBJ2-2,TRBV19,CASRGTGNTGELFF,TGTGCCAGTAGAGGGACAGGGAACACCGGGGAGCTGTTTTTT
TRBD1,large,TRBJ1-1,TRBV5-1,CASSLWAPGQGITEAFF,TGCGCCAGCAGCTTGTGGGCTCCGGGACAGGGTATCACTGAAGCTTTCTTT